This T cell receptor (beta chain) emerged from a study of cytomegalovirus exposure and HLA in healthy donors. General study points: An observed cluster of highly shared sequence variants was recorded as a likely sequencing artifact. Presence/absence analyses assumed roughly uniform sequencing depth across donors. It was approximately 170 TCR beta chains that were listed as cytomegalovirus-associated.

The PCR was carried out with 60 Vbeta primers and 13 Jbeta primers. The data were produced by immunoSEQ multiplex PCR, yet TCRdb's version contains in-frame clones alone and is incomplete. The sample lists roughly 140,000 clones, 75% to 85% seen once, with 3.5% in the top ten. V dropped 2 bases and J dropped 9 bases, with 16 bases sitting between them. The germline gives CDR1 MNHEY, CDR2 SMNVEV (reference sequence). There are 14 residues in the CDR3. This donor's CMV serostatus went unrecorded. The table lists this clone with a few counts. The antigen is not known. Sequenced: PBMCs. The sequence was collected from a human donor in good health. The V and J genes are TRBV27 and TRBJ1-2, with a weak D call TRBD1 (5 bases). The CDR3 DNA is TGTGCCAGCAGTTTAAATGGGGGGTCTTTGAGCTACACCTTC. Translating gives CASSLNGGSLSYTF.